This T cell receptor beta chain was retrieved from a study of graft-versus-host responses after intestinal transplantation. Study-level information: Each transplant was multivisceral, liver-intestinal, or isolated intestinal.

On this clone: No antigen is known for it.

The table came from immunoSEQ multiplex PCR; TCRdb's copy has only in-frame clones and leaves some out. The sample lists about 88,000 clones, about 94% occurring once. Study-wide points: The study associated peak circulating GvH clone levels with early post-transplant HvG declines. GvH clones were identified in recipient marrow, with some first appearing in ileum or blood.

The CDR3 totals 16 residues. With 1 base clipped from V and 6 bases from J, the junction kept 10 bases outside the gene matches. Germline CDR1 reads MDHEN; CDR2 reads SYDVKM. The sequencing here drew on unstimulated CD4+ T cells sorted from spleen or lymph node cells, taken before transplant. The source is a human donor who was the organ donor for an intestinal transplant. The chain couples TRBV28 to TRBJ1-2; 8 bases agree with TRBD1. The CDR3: CASSLSWTGRGDGYTF. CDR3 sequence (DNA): TGTGCCAGCAGTTTATCCTGGACAGGGAGAGGGGATGGCTACACCTTC.